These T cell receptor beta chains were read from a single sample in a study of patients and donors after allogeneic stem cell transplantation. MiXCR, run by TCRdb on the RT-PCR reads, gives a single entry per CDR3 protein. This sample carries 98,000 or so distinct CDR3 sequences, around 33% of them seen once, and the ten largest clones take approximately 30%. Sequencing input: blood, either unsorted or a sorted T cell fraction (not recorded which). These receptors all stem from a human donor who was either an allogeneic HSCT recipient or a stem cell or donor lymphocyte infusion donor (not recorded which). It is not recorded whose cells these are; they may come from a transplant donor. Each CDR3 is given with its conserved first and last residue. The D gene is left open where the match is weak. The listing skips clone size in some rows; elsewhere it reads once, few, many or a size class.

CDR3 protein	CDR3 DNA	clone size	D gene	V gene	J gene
CASSRGGDTEAFF	TGTGCCAGCAGTCGAGGGGGTGACACTGAAGCTTTCTTT	NA	NA	TRBV28	TRBJ1-1
CASSTGKETQYF	TGTGCCAGCAGCACCGGGAAGGAGACCCAGTACTTC	few	NA	TRBV7-2	TRBJ2-5
CASSSAYEQYF	TGTGCCAGCTCCTCGGCCTACGAGCAGTACTTC	few	NA	TRBV18	TRBJ2-7
CASSILGQKNTEAFF	TGTGCCAGTAGTATCCTAGGACAGAAGAACACTGAAGCTTTCTTT	few	NA	TRBV19	TRBJ1-1
CASSVTGSRGYGYTF	TGTGCCAGCAGTGTAACAGGGTCCCGTGGCTATGGCTACACCTTC	NA	NA	TRBV28	TRBJ1-2
CASSARQSYSGNTIYF	TGCGCCAGCAGCGCTCGACAGTCGTACTCTGGAAACACCATATATTTT	NA	NA	TRBV4-3	TRBJ1-3
CASSTTGTGVGTDTQYF	TGTGCCAGCAGCACCACCGGGACAGGGGTGGGCACAGATACGCAGTATTTT	few	TRBD1	TRBV7-6	TRBJ2-3
CASSYSRATNYGYTF	TGTGCCAGCAGTTACTCCCGGGCAACTAACTATGGCTACACCTTC	few	NA	TRBV6-5	TRBJ1-2
CATSRSGLVRTFNEQFF	TGTGCCACCAGCAGATCGGGACTAGTTCGCACCTTCAATGAGCAGTTCTTC	NA	TRBD2	TRBV15	TRBJ2-1
CASSKRTGSNTEAFF	TGTGCCAGCAGCAAAAGGACAGGTTCAAACACTGAAGCTTTCTTT	few	TRBD1	TRBV3-1	TRBJ1-1
CSARVRRAVNTEAFF	TGCAGTGCTAGAGTCAGGCGAGCAGTGAACACTGAAGCTTTCTTT	few	NA	TRBV20-1	TRBJ1-1
CASSSSPGQGCF	TGTGCCAGCAGCAGCTCTCCGGGACAGGGGTGCTTC	few	NA	TRBV21-1	TRBJ2-5
CASSPQTGTGYGYTF	TGTGCCAGCTCACCACAAACCGGGACAGGGTACGGCTACACCTTC	few	TRBD1	TRBV18	TRBJ1-2
CASSLRDSGAFF	TGTGCCAGCAGTTTGAGGGATTCGGGAGCTTTCTTT	few	NA	TRBV12-3/TRBV12-4	TRBJ1-1
CAWNYRVPQETQYF	TGTGCCTGGAACTACAGGGTCCCCCAAGAGACCCAGTACTTC	few	NA	TRBV30	TRBJ2-5
CASSLALDQPQHF	TGTGCCAGCAGCTTGGCCTTGGATCAGCCCCAGCATTTT	few	NA	TRBV5-6	TRBJ1-5
CASSVFDDRDTDTQYF	TGTGCCAGCAGCGTATTCGACGACAGGGACACAGATACGCAGTATTTT	few	TRBD1	TRBV9	TRBJ2-3
CATSRGSEKLFF	TGTGCCACCTCCCGGGGGAGCGAAAAACTGTTTTTT	NA	NA	TRBV18	TRBJ1-4
CSARDRGWSEKLFF	TGCAGTGCTCGCGACAGGGGATGGAGTGAAAAACTGTTTTTT	few	TRBD1	TRBV20-1	TRBJ1-4
CASSPGLLAGGSGTGELFF	TGTGCCAGCAGCCCAGGACTTCTAGCGGGAGGGTCGGGCACCGGGGAGCTGTTTTTT	NA	TRBD2	TRBV4-2	TRBJ2-2
CASSPKTADYGYTF	TGTGCCAGCTCACCTAAGACCGCTGACTATGGCTACACCTTC	many	NA	TRBV18	TRBJ1-2
CSASLDGPEQYF	TGCAGTGCTAGTCTTGATGGACCCGAGCAGTACTTC	NA	NA	TRBV20-1	TRBJ2-7
CASSTNPNSGNTIYF	TGTGCCAGCAGCACCAACCCGAACTCTGGAAACACCATATATTTT	NA	NA	TRBV13	TRBJ1-3
CASSLSGRATDTQYF	TGTGCCAGCAGTCTTAGCGGGAGGGCCACAGATACGCAGTATTTT	few	TRBD2	TRBV28	TRBJ2-3
CASRLRDTGELFF	TGTGCCAGCAGATTAAGGGACACCGGGGAGCTGTTTTTT	NA	NA	TRBV11-3	TRBJ2-2
CASTPGQGESSEAFF	TGTGCCAGCACTCCAGGACAGGGGGAGAGTTCTGAAGCTTTCTTT	few	TRBD1	TRBV6-5	TRBJ1-1
CASSLAASGRSWNEQFF	TGTGCCAGCAGCTTGGCGGCTAGCGGGAGGAGTTGGAATGAGCAGTTCTTC	once	TRBD2	TRBV5-5	TRBJ2-1
CASRTRTGDGYTF	TGTGCCAGCAGAACAAGGACAGGGGATGGCTACACCTTC	NA	TRBD1	TRBV6-2/TRBV6-3	TRBJ1-2
CSARDPTSAAYEQYF	TGCAGTGCTAGAGACCCGACTAGCGCGGCCTACGAGCAGTACTTC	NA	TRBD2	TRBV20-1	TRBJ2-7
CASSSDRVYGYTF	TGTGCCAGCAGTTCCGACAGGGTCTATGGCTACACCTTC	few	TRBD1	TRBV12-3/TRBV12-4	TRBJ1-2
CASSLDYGSPLHF	TGTGCCAGCAGCTTAGATTATGGTTCACCCCTCCACTTT	few	NA	TRBV7-2	TRBJ1-6
CASSFYRVHQETQYF	TGTGCCAGCAGCTTCTACAGGGTACACCAAGAGACCCAGTACTTC	NA	NA	TRBV5-5	TRBJ2-5
CASSSIAGGLNEQFF	TGTGCCAGCAGCTCTATAGCGGGAGGCCTCAATGAGCAGTTCTTC	many	TRBD2	TRBV7-9	TRBJ2-1
CASSMGRFYEQYF	TGTGCCAGTAGTATGGGGAGGTTCTACGAGCAGTACTTC	few	NA	TRBV19	TRBJ2-7
CASSSGHYNSPLHF	TGTGCCAGCAGCTCGGGACATTATAATTCACCCCTCCACTTT	NA	NA	TRBV7-2	TRBJ1-6
CASSKSPPDRGYNEQFF	TGTGCCAGCAGCAAAAGCCCGCCGGACAGGGGGTACAATGAGCAGTTCTTC	NA	NA	TRBV21-1	TRBJ2-1
CASSLGQGRLTEAFF	TGTGCCAGCAGCCTCGGACAGGGAAGACTTACCGAAGCTTTCTTT	NA	TRBD1	TRBV7-2	TRBJ1-1
CASSSPLGTRRPGELFF	TGTGCCAGCAGCTCGCCCCTTGGGACACGGAGGCCCGGGGAGCTGTTTTTT	NA	NA	TRBV7-8	TRBJ2-2
CASSDGRERRNEQYF	TGTGCCAGCAGTGACGGGCGGGAGCGGAGGAACGAGCAGTACTTC	NA	TRBD2	TRBV6-4	TRBJ2-7
CASSTGTSPDTQYF	TGTGCCAGCAGCACCGGGACATCACCAGATACGCAGTATTTT	few	NA	TRBV7-8	TRBJ2-3
CATSSRGGFNSPLHF	TGTGCCACCAGCAGCAGAGGGGGTTTTAATTCACCCCTCCACTTT	NA	NA	TRBV15	TRBJ1-6
CASSLSGKLFF	TGTGCCAGCAGTTTAAGCGGAAAACTGTTTTTT	few	NA	TRBV12-3/TRBV12-4	TRBJ1-4
CARGLDEAMSYEQYF	TGTGCCAGGGGTTTGGACGAAGCGATGTCCTACGAGCAGTACTTC	NA	NA	TRBV27	TRBJ2-7
CSTRASGGGPGELFF	TGCAGCACAAGAGCTAGCGGAGGGGGACCCGGGGAGCTGTTTTTT	NA	NA	TRBV29-1	TRBJ2-2
CASSSEGTTNEKLFF	TGTGCCAGCTCGTCCGAGGGGACAACTAATGAAAAACTGTTTTTT	many	NA	TRBV18	TRBJ1-4
CASSLTGRSVNGYTF	TGCGCCAGCAGCTTGACAGGGAGGAGTGTTAATGGCTACACCTTC	NA	NA	TRBV5-1	TRBJ1-2
CASTGRTSEKLFF	TGTGCCAGCACGGGACGGACCTCGGAAAAACTGTTTTTT	NA	NA	TRBV2	TRBJ1-4
CSVALTWSYEQYF	TGCAGCGTGGCCCTAACATGGTCCTACGAGCAGTACTTC	NA	NA	TRBV29-1	TRBJ2-7
CSASVGYTF	TGCAGTGCTAGTGTCGGCTACACCTTC	few	NA	TRBV20-1	TRBJ1-2
CSPRRGYSRGYTF	TGCAGCCCAAGAAGGGGGTATTCAAGGGGCTACACCTTC	NA	NA	TRBV29-1	TRBJ1-2
CASSYQGRHSYEQYF	TGTGCCAGCAGTTATCAGGGAAGGCACTCCTACGAGCAGTACTTC	NA	NA	TRBV6-5	TRBJ2-7
CASSLWKNTEAFF	TGTGCCAGCAGCTTATGGAAGAACACTGAAGCTTTCTTT	NA	NA	TRBV11-2	TRBJ1-1
CASSETQGGYGYTF	TGTGCCAGCAGCGAGACCCAGGGGGGCTATGGCTACACCTTC	few	TRBD1	TRBV7-2	TRBJ1-2
CASSPQGASALNTEAFF	TGTGCCAGCTCACCTCAGGGGGCGAGCGCTCTGAACACTGAAGCTTTCTTT	many	TRBD1	TRBV18	TRBJ1-1
CASHSSYEQYF	TGTGCCAGCCATAGCTCCTACGAGCAGTACTTC	NA	NA	TRBV6-1	TRBJ2-7
CASSLGTLVRETQYF	TGTGCCAGCAGTTTGGGGACCCTGGTGCGGGAGACCCAGTACTTC	NA	NA	TRBV28	TRBJ2-5
CASSRPATNEKLFF	TGTGCCAGCAGCCGGCCAGCAACTAATGAAAAACTGTTTTTT	few	NA	TRBV2	TRBJ1-4
CASSGVSNEQFF	TGTGCCAGCAGCGGGGTCTCCAATGAGCAGTTCTTC	NA	NA	TRBV2	TRBJ2-1
CASRPGTDNQPQHF	TGTGCCAGCAGACCCGGGACAGACAATCAGCCCCAGCATTTT	NA	TRBD1	TRBV27	TRBJ1-5
CANPGTGDYNEQFF	TGTGCCAACCCCGGGACTGGAGACTACAATGAGCAGTTCTTC	NA	NA	TRBV12-3/TRBV12-4	TRBJ2-1